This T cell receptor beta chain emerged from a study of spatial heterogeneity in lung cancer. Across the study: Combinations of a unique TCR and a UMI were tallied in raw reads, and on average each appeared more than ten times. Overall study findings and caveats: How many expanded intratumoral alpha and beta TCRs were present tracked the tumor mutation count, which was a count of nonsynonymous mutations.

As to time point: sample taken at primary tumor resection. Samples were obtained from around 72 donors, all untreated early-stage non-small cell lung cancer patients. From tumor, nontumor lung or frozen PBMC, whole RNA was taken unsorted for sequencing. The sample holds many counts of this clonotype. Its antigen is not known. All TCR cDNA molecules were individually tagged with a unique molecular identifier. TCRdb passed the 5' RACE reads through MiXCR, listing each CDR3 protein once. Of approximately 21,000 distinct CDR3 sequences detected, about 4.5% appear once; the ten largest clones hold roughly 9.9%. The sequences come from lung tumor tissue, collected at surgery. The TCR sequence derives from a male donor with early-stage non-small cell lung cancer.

The CDR3 DNA reads TGTGCCAGCTCTCAAACAGGGGAAGGGGGTCAGCCCCAGCATTTT. Translating gives CASSQTGEGGQPQHF. The rearrangement uses TRBV18 and TRBJ1-5; the match to TRBD1 covers 7 bases. The CDR3 is 15 residues long. Trimming at V came to 6 bases and at J to 6 bases, leaving 11 bases not matched to a gene. Germline-derived CDR1 and CDR2 are KGHSH and LQKENI.